A single sample gave rise to the 15 T cell receptor beta chains below, sequenced in a study of shared clonotypes between healthy human individuals. Only in-frame clones appear in the TCRdb table, and some are missing; sequencing was by immunoSEQ multiplex PCR. The data contain roughly 1 million clones, 65% to 80% of them seen just once; the ten biggest clones take up about 1.5%. Sample: memory CD4+ T cells sorted from blood. Regarding subset: CD45RA-negative fraction. The receptor set was obtained from a man in his late teens or twenties in good health.

The CDR3 spells CASANDLTGPTEAFF. The CDR3 DNA reads TGTGCTAGTGCCAACGACTTGACAGGGCCCACTGAAGCTTTCTTT. The V call is TRBV12-5, the J call TRBJ1-1, with 7 nucleotides matching TRBD1. The CDR3 has 15 residues. V shed 7 bases and J 4 bases; nucleotides not matched to a gene: 12. Germline CDR1 reads LGHNT; CDR2 reads FRNRAP.

V and J are TRBV4-3 and TRBJ2-3; TRBD2 aligns across 8 bases. CDR3 length equals 17 residues. V gave up 1 base and J gave up 1 base; unmatched junction bases: 7. Per the germline V gene, CDR1 is LGHNA and CDR2 is YSLEER. CDR3: CASSQGGGRKGTDTQYF. The CDR3 DNA follows: TGCGCCAGCAGCCAAGGAGGCGGGAGGAAGGGCACAGATACGCAGTATTTT.

The rearrangement joins TRBV10-3 to TRBJ2-5, with TRBD2 matching over 7 bases. V dropped 4 bases and J dropped 4; count of bases not matched to a gene: 3. The CDR3 totals 13 residues. Germline CDR1 and CDR2: ENHRY and SYGVKD. CDR3 nucleotide sequence: TGTGCCATCAGTGGAAGCGGGGTAGAGACCCAGTACTTC. Protein product: CAISGSGVETQYF.

This chain links TRBV29-1 with TRBJ1-2; perhaps TRBD1 as D (5 bases). V lost 7 bases to trimming and J lost 4 bases, with 13 bases between them. CDR1 and CDR2 from the germline V gene are SQVTM and ANQGSEA. CDR3 size: 12 residues. The chain's CDR3 is CSAGEGSYGYTF. Here the CDR3 DNA reads TGCAGCGCCGGTGAGGGGAGCTATGGCTACACCTTC. Based on the CDR3 plus reference TRBV29-1 and TRBJ1-2, the full variable domain is SAVISQKPSRDICQRGTSLTIQCQVDSQVTMMFWYRQQPGQSLTLIATANQGSEATYESGFVIDKFPISRPNLTFSTLTVSNMSPEDSSIYLCSAGEGSYGYTFGSGTRLTVV.

The DNA for the CDR3 is TGTGCCAGCAGCTCTATAAGGGACAGCTCCTACGAGCAGTACTTC. This translates into CASSSIRDSSYEQYF. The rearrangement links TRBV11-2 to TRBJ2-7, with TRBD1 identical over 7 bases. The CDR3 covers 15 residues. Germline loops: CDR1 SGHAT, CDR2 FQNNGV. V gave up 4 bases and J gave up 0 bases; unmatched junction bases: 6.

The V call is TRBV30, the J call TRBJ1-1, with D possibly being TRBD1 (5 bases). The CDR3 loop spans 12 amino acids. Germline V CDR1 and CDR2: GTSNPN, SVGIG (reference sequence). Trimming took off 2 bases at V and 8 bases at J, with 12 bases between the two ends. CDR3 DNA: TGTGCCTGGAGTAATGTTCAGGGAGAAGCTTTCTTT. This encodes CAWSNVQGEAFF.

The V gene is TRBV28, the J gene TRBJ2-3; weak D call: TRBD1 (5 bases). With 4 bases removed from V and 3 bases from J, the gap between germline ends came to 17 bases. Per the germline V gene, CDR1 is MDHEN and CDR2 is SYDVKM. This CDR3 contains 16 residues. The CDR3 reads CASSSLGFRVTDTQYF. In nucleotides, the CDR3 is TGTGCCAGCAGTTCTCTCGGTTTCAGGGTGACAGATACGCAGTATTTT.

V and J are TRBV7-2 and TRBJ1-2, with D possibly matching TRBD1 (5 bases). V was clipped by 7 bases and J by 4 bases, with 13 bases between them. This CDR3 contains 13 residues. Looked up from germline, CDR1 is SGHTA and CDR2 is FQGNSA. The CDR3 protein is CASTPQGGYGYTF. For the CDR3, the DNA is TGTGCCAGCACCCCTCAGGGCGGCTATGGCTACACCTTC.

J is TRBJ2-7 and V is TRBV5-5; D is unresolved. There are 15 residues in the CDR3. Germline V CDR1 and CDR2: SGHKS, YYEKEE (reference sequence). V was trimmed by 1 base and J by 2 bases, leaving 13 bases between them. The CDR3 DNA follows: TGTGCCAGCAGCTTGAGTTGGACCGGAGCCTACGAGCAGTACTTC. It yields the protein CASSLSWTGAYEQYF.

This clone was counted a few times. CDR3 in DNA: TGTGCCAGCAGCTCGGGACTAACGGGATACGAGCAGTACTTC. This encodes CASSSGLTGYEQYF. The chain uses TRBV9 and TRBJ2-7; 7 nucleotides line up with TRBD2. Germline V gene data show CDR1 as SGDLS and CDR2 as YYNGEE. This CDR3 comprises 14 residues. The trim removed 4 bases at V and 4 bases at J, leaving 8 bases unmatched.

This chain uses TRBV9 with TRBJ1-2; TRBD1 is a possible D gene (5 bases). Germline lookup yields CDR1 SGDLS and CDR2 YYNGEE. The CDR3 has 16 residues. V was clipped by 1 base and J by 3 bases, with 16 bases between them. The CDR3 protein is CASSVPARGADYGYTF. The CDR3 nucleotides read TGTGCCAGCAGCGTACCCGCTAGGGGCGCCGACTATGGCTACACCTTC.

The rearrangement joins TRBV6-5 to TRBJ2-5; possible D gene TRBD1, 6 bases. CDR3 length equals 15 residues. The V gene lost 6 bases and the J gene lost 7 bases, with 21 bases spanning the gap. Germline values: CDR1 MNHEY, CDR2 SVGAGI. CDR3 in amino acids: CASRPDSQRRGTQYF. CDR3 nucleotides: TGTGCCAGCAGACCGGACAGTCAACGTAGGGGGACCCAGTACTTC.

This clone has only a few counts. CDR3 amino acids: CASSLAVTGGRDEQYF. CDR3 nucleotides: TGCGCCAGCAGCTTGGCCGTTACAGGGGGCCGGGACGAGCAGTACTTC. This chain uses TRBV5-1 with TRBJ2-7; 9 nucleotides align to TRBD1. Germline assignment: CDR1 SGHRS and CDR2 YFSETQ. V dropped 0 bases and J dropped 5; count of bases not matched to a gene: 9. CDR3 length: 16 residues.

This clone was seen repeatedly, ten times or more. The chain recombines TRBV4-1 with TRBJ2-2; D remains ambiguous. The V and J ends lost 8 bases and 5 bases respectively, with 6 bases between them. The germline CDR1 and CDR2 sequences are MGHRA and YSYEKL. This CDR3 has 11 amino acids. Here the CDR3 DNA reads TGCGCCAGCCGCACAACCGGGGAGCTGTTTTTT. Amino acids: CASRTTGELFF.

This chain links TRBV11-2 with TRBJ1-6; 7 bases align to TRBD1. V was pared by 6 bases and J by 8 bases, with 10 bases of the junction left unmatched. This CDR3 is 15 amino acids long. Germline assignment: CDR1 SGHAT and CDR2 FQNNGV. The CDR3 DNA follows: TGTGCCAGCAGATCGACGAGGGGGCTTTATTCACCCCTCCACTTT. Translated: CASRSTRGLYSPLHF.